A selection of T cell receptor beta chains follows, all from one sample in a study of blood T cell repertoires in COVID-19. The assay was immunoSEQ multiplex PCR, and TCRdb's table has in-frame clones only and misses some. The data contain over 250,000 clones, about 87% of them singletons. The sample consisted of PBMCs or T cells enriched from blood (not recorded which). The receptors here all came from a woman aged 30 to 39 who had recovered from COVID-19. CDR3s include the opening cysteine and the closing phenylalanine or tryptophan. D genes are given only for firm matches. Clone size is given for some rows only: seen once, a few or many times, or a class if the clone is expanded.

D gene | clone size | J gene | V gene | CDR3 DNA | CDR3 protein
- | - | TRBJ2-6 | TRBV10-3 | TGTGCCATCAGTAACGTGGAGGTAACTGGGGCCAACGTCCTGACTTTC | CAISNVEVTGANVLTF
TRBD1 | - | TRBJ1-4 | TRBV10-3 | TGTGCCATCAGGGGACAGTTGAGCGAAAAACTGTTTTTT | CAIRGQLSEKLFF
TRBD1 | - | TRBJ2-7 | TRBV6-5 | TGTGCCAGCAGAAGAGACAGGGCAGACGAGCAGTACTTC | CASRRDRADEQYF
TRBD1 | - | TRBJ1-5 | TRBV28 | TGTGCCAGCAGTCTGACAGGGTATAGCAATCAGCCCCAGCATTTT | CASSLTGYSNQPQHF
TRBD1 | - | TRBJ2-5 | TRBV7-8 | TGTGCCAGCAGCTTAGCGTGGGACAGGGGTGAACAAGAGACCCAGTACTTC | CASSLAWDRGEQETQYF
- | - | TRBJ2-3 | TRBV7-2 | TGTGCCAGCAGCCCCCGGTGGGGGGCAGATACGCAGTATTTT | CASSPRWGADTQYF
- | - | TRBJ2-1 | TRBV18 | TGTGCCAGCTCACCAGGTCTCGGGCAGGGGTTGAATGAGCAGTTCTTC | CASSPGLGQGLNEQFF
- | - | TRBJ1-4 | TRBV6-5 | TGTGCCAGCAGCCGCGGGGGATGGGGAGAAAAACTGTTTTTT | CASSRGGWGEKLFF
TRBD2 | - | TRBJ2-5 | TRBV24-1 | TGTGCCACCAGTGATGGGGGCGGGAGGGAAGAAGAGACCCAGTACTTC | CATSDGGGREEETQYF
TRBD1 | once | TRBJ1-1 | TRBV9 | TGTGCCAGCAGCCCTAGTAGCGGGACAGGGAGGCCGAGCTTT | CASSPSSGTGRPSF
- | - | TRBJ1-1 | TRBV7-2 | TGTGCCAGCAGCCCCGGGGAGTTGACTGAAGCTTTCTTT | CASSPGELTEAFF
TRBD1 | - | TRBJ2-1 | TRBV7-9 | TGTGCCAGCAGCCGAGGCCACAGGGGGCTCGTTTACAATGAGCAGTTCTTC | CASSRGHRGLVYNEQFF
- | - | TRBJ1-2 | TRBV28 | TGTGCCAGCAGTTCAGACAGGCCCTATGGCTACACCTTC | CASSSDRPYGYTF
- | - | TRBJ1-6 | TRBV4-1 | TGCGCCAGCAGCCAAGAAGGACGGGGTAATTCACCCCTCCACTTT | CASSQEGRGNSPLHF
- | - | TRBJ1-2 | TRBV12-3/TRBV12-4 | TGTGCCACCGATGGGGGGTATGGCTACACCTTC | CATDGGYGYTF
TRBD1 | once | TRBJ1-2 | TRBV5-1 | TGCGCCAGCAGCCCTGAGGGCCAGGGGGGAGGATATGGCTACACCTTC | CASSPEGQGGGYGYTF
- | - | TRBJ1-2 | TRBV6-6 | TGTGCCAGCAGTTACCCCCAGGGTGGGGGCTACACCTTC | CASSYPQGGGYTF
- | - | TRBJ2-2 | TRBV5-1 | TGCGCCAGCAGCTTGGACAGGTCGGCCGGGGAGCTGTTTTTT | CASSLDRSAGELFF
- | - | TRBJ1-4 | TRBV4-3 | TGCGCCAGCAGCCAAGGACCCAGGGAAAATGAAAAACTGTTTTTT | CASSQGPRENEKLFF
TRBD1 | - | TRBJ1-5 | TRBV24-1 | TGTGCCACCAGTGATGGGGGACAGGGTCCCAATCAGCCCCAGCATTTT | CATSDGGQGPNQPQHF
- | - | TRBJ1-2 | TRBV30 | TGTGCCTGGGTTTGGACTGGGGTTAACTATGGCTACACCTTC | CAWVWTGVNYGYTF
TRBD2 | once | TRBJ2-3 | TRBV4-2 | TGTGCCAGCAGCCAAGATCCCGGCGGGGGGCTTAGCACAGATACGCAGTATTTT | CASSQDPGGGLSTDTQYF
TRBD2 | - | TRBJ2-7 | TRBV28 | TGTGCCAGCAGGTGGGCGGGGGGACCTTCATCATACGAGCAGTACTTC | CASRWAGGPSSYEQYF
- | - | TRBJ1-1 | TRBV14 | TGTGCCAGCAGCCGGGACCACAGGGCGCGCACTGAAGCTTTCTTT | CASSRDHRARTEAFF
- | - | TRBJ1-4 | TRBV7-2 | TGTGCCAGCAGTATCCAGGGGTGGGATGAAAAACTGTTTTTT | CASSIQGWDEKLFF
- | - | TRBJ2-2 | TRBV18 | TGTGCCAGCTCACCACGGCCGGGGGTGGACGGGGAGCTGTTTTTT | CASSPRPGVDGELFF
- | - | TRBJ2-5 | TRBV10-3 | TGTGCCATCAGTGAAGCGGGTTCTAAAGAGACCCAGTACTTC | CAISEAGSKETQYF
- | once | TRBJ1-1 | TRBV4-3 | TGCGCCAGCAGCCAAGATAGGGGGGGCACTGAAGCTTTCTTT | CASSQDRGGTEAFF
TRBD2 | once | TRBJ2-3 | TRBV5-1 | TGCGCCAGCAGCTTGGGGCCCCGGGGGGGCTTCTTAGATACGCAGTATTTT | CASSLGPRGGFLDTQYF